This T cell receptor beta chain came from a study of blood T cell repertoires in COVID-19. Study summary: Spain, Italy and the United States supplied samples that represented acute and convalescent COVID-19. PBMCs, B-cell-depleted T cells, or T cells provided the cDNA or gDNA that made up the material.

The CDR3 has 16 residues. J was trimmed by 1 base and V by 5 bases; bases with no gene match: 7. Germline CDR1 and CDR2: SEHNR and FQNEAQ (reference sequence). Original processing notes: Nucleated cell number was recorded as an estimate derived from reference gene primer amplification. Sequencing was performed with immunoSEQ multiplex PCR; in TCRdb, only in-frame clones are kept and a portion is missing. V, J and clone size are taken as reported in that table, and D and trimming were inferred from the DNA itself. The sample consists of approximately 70,000 clones, roughly 84% of them appearing once. The receptor's source is a man aged 50 or older with active COVID-19. The material sequenced was peripheral blood. The chain links TRBV7-9 to TRBJ1-3; 8 bases match TRBD1. CDR3 loop: CASSPRTGSSGNTIYF. CDR3 coding DNA: TGTGCCAGCAGCCCCCGGACAGGGTCGTCTGGAAACACCATATATTTT.